This T cell receptor beta chain was recorded in a study of OX40 agonist ivuxolimab in advanced cancers. With respect to this clone: Antigen: not known.

CDR3 length equals 16 residues. The V end was cut by 0 bases, the J end by 6 bases, with 13 bases between. Germline loops: CDR1 SGHNT, CDR2 YYREEE (reference sequence). Libraries were prepared by immunoSEQ multiplex PCR; TCRdb keeps only in-frame clonotypes and omits some of them. This sample has fewer than 95,000 clones, with around nine tenths found just once. General observations from the study: On average, a greater number of expanded clones characterised CD8+ T cells relative to CD4+.

This sample comprised CD4+ or CD8+ T cells sorted from blood, obtained in a trial of the OX40 agonist ivuxolimab. This chain connects TRBV5-4 to TRBJ1-6; perhaps TRBD1 as D (6 bases). The TCR originated in an adult with an advanced solid tumor such as melanoma, head and neck, liver or kidney cancer. The CDR3: CASSLDRGSRNSPLHF. CDR3 nucleotide sequence: TGTGCCAGCAGCTTGGATAGGGGGAGCCGTAATTCACCCCTCCACTTT.